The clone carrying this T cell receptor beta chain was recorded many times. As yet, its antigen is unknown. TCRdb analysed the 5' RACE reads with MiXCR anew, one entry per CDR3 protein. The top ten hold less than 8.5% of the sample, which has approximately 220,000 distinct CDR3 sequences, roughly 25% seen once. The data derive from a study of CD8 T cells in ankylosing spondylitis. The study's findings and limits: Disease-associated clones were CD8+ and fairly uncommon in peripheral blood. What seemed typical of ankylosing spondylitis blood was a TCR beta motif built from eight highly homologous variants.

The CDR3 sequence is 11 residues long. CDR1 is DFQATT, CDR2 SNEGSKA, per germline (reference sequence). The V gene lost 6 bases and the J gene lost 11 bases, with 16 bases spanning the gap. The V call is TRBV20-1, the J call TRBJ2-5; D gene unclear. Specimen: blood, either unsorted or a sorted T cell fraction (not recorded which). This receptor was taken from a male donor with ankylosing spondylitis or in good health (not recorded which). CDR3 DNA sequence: TGCAGTGCCCCCCTCGGGCAGTATCAGTACTTC. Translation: CSAPLGQYQYF.